The rows below give T cell receptor beta chains drawn from one sample of a study of low-dose radiotherapy and immunotherapy resistance in tumors. Via MiXCR, TCRdb re-called the reads, giving one row per CDR3 protein. The table has about 80,000 distinct CDR3 sequences, around a sixth seen once. The sample consisted of PBMCs, taken after low-dose radiotherapy plus immunotherapy. The receptor source for this set is a male donor with prostate cancer. The conserved cysteine and the conserved F or W are not part of the CDR3 here.

cdr3_aa	v_call	j_call	cdr3_length
SARGLAGGGNTGELFF	TRBV20-1	TRBJ2-2	16
AIKERGHGYT	TRBV10-3	TRBJ1-2	10
ASSLDADPYEQY	TRBV5-5	TRBJ2-7	12
ASSIRHPSYEQY	TRBV19	TRBJ2-7	12
ASSPIRTSSYNEQF	TRBV7-9	TRBJ2-1	14
SVERLFTGELF	TRBV29-1	TRBJ2-2	11
SARLGGANVLT	TRBV20-1	TRBJ2-6	11
ASSWGYIETGELFF	TRBV5-6	TRBJ2-2	14
SAREVGQPNTGELF	TRBV20-1	TRBJ2-2	14
ASSLAGDNSPLH	TRBV7-2	TRBJ1-6	12
ASSVGLAGGEEPYNEQF	TRBV5-8	TRBJ2-1	17
ASSPDLEGAQY	TRBV18	TRBJ2-5	11
ASSSPDRGELF	TRBV28	TRBJ2-2	11
ASSLSPWSYNEQF	TRBV5-8	TRBJ2-1	13
SARFVGEPHNGYT	TRBV20-1	TRBJ1-2	13
ASSSRHTNSYEQY	TRBV3-1	TRBJ2-7	13
ASRPTTGGYEKLF	TRBV6-2/TRBV6-3	TRBJ1-4	13
ASSGDLTYNEQF	TRBV2	TRBJ2-1	12
ASSRQGDGYGYT	TRBV19	TRBJ1-2	12
ASSQDLDVGKLF	TRBV4-3	TRBJ1-4	12
AISESGATGGHGYT	TRBV10-3	TRBJ1-2	14
ASSWAGGKLRVNQPQH	TRBV28	TRBJ1-5	16
SARDQGSGLSSYNEQF	TRBV20-1	TRBJ2-1	16